Below are 12 T cell receptor beta chains sequenced from a single sample in a study of T cell responses to AZD1222 COVID-19 vaccine. Sequencing was performed with immunoSEQ multiplex PCR; in TCRdb, only in-frame clones are kept and a portion is missing. This table has over 75,000 clones, 70% to 90% appearing once. The specimen was peripheral blood, collected 28 days after the second AZD1222 dose. The receptors derive from an adult who received the AZD1222 COVID-19 vaccine.

The chain joins TRBV7-8 to TRBJ2-1; TRBD2 matches 8 bases. CDR3 length equals 14 residues. V dropped 5 bases and J dropped 10; count of bases not matched to a gene: 10. Germline CDR1 is SGHVS and CDR2 is FQNEAQ. The CDR3 coding sequence is TGTGCCAGCAGCCGAGAAGGACTAGCTGACGAGCAGTTCTTC. Translating gives CASSREGLADEQFF.

This sequence joins TRBV5-1 and TRBJ2-2; 8 positions match TRBD1. The CDR3 length is 15 residues. Germline V gives CDR1 SGHRS, CDR2 YFSETQ. Germline trimming cut 9 bases from V and 1 base from J; bases unmatched to any gene: 8. CDR3 DNA: TGCGCCACCTCCCAGGGGGCAATGAACACCGGGGAGCTGTTTTTT. It encodes CATSQGAMNTGELFF.

The gene calls are TRBV5-4 and TRBJ2-2, with 9 bases fitting TRBD2. Trimming removed 1 base from V and 7 bases from J; junction bases left unmatched: 5. From germline, CDR1 is SGHNT and CDR2 YYREEE (reference sequence). The CDR3 has 15 amino acids. This CDR3 is CASSLRLAGIGELFF. For the CDR3, the DNA is TGTGCCAGCAGCTTGCGGCTAGCGGGGATCGGGGAGCTGTTTTTT. Full variable domain (remainder filled in from reference TRBV5-4 and TRBJ2-2): ETGVTQSPTHLIKTRGQQVTLRCSSQSGHNTVSWYQQALGQGPQFIFQYYREEENGRGNFPPRFSGLQFPNYSSELNVNALELDDSALYLCASSLRLAGIGELFFGEGSRLTVL.

J is TRBJ1-1 and V is TRBV5-6; D is undetermined. With 1 base removed from V and 10 bases from J, the gap between germline ends came to 14 bases. The CDR3 length is 13 residues. The germline V gene encodes CDR1 SGHDT and CDR2 YYEEEE. The CDR3 region has the DNA TGTGCCAGCAGCTTGAGGACCGGACGGGGAGCTTTCTTT. It yields the protein CASSLRTGRGAFF.

The rearrangement links TRBV4-1 to TRBJ2-1; TRBD1 aligns across 12 bases. Germline trimming cut 5 bases from V and 7 bases from J; bases unmatched to any gene: 6. The CDR3 loop spans 15 amino acids. Germline V lookup: CDR1 MGHRA, CDR2 YSYEKL. DNA of the CDR3: TGCGCCAGCAGCAAACCGGGACAGGGGGCGAATGAGCAGTTCTTC. Its translation: CASSKPGQGANEQFF.

This chain links TRBV27 with TRBJ2-7; 13 nucleotides agree with TRBD2. This CDR3 has 16 amino acids. CDR1 is MNHEY, CDR2 SMNVEV, per germline (reference sequence). V shed 6 bases and J 3 bases; nucleotides not matched to a gene: 8. CDR3 residues: CASRLGTSGALYEQYF. In DNA form, the CDR3 reads TGTGCCAGCAGACTGGGGACTAGCGGGGCACTCTACGAGCAGTACTTC.

The CDR3 here is CASSLTRTPGETQYF. The CDR3 DNA follows: TGTGCCAGCAGCTTAACCCGGACACCGGGGGAGACCCAGTACTTC. This rearrangement joins TRBV7-3 to TRBJ2-5, with D perhaps matching TRBD1 or TRBD2 (5 bases each). This CDR3 has 15 residues. Trimming shortened V by 0 bases and J by 5 bases, and 13 bases separated the two germline ends. CDR1 SGHTA and CDR2 FQGTGA come from the germline V gene.

The chain recombines TRBV7-8 with TRBJ2-3, with D unclear. The V gene's germline CDR1 is SGHVS and CDR2 FQNEAQ. The CDR3 sequence is 11 residues long. V lost 7 bases, J lost 5 bases, and 7 bases lay in between. The CDR3 sequence: CASTVGDTQYF. For the CDR3, the DNA is TGTGCCAGCACAGTGGGAGATACGCAGTATTTT.

The V gene is TRBV5-1, the J gene TRBJ2-5; possibly TRBD2 for D (5 bases). CDR1 and CDR2 from the germline V gene are SGHRS and YFSETQ. Trimming removed 0 bases at V and 10 bases at J, with 16 bases between. The CDR3 extends over 14 amino acids. The chain's CDR3 is CASSLGVGEGVQYF. Here the CDR3 DNA reads TGCGCCAGCAGCTTGGGAGTCGGTGAGGGTGTCCAGTACTTC.

This clone has only a few counts. This chain connects TRBV10-2 to TRBJ1-4; 7 bases align to TRBD1. Germline CDR1 reads WSHSY; CDR2 reads SAAADI. The CDR3 length is 14 residues. The trim removed 4 bases at V and 8 bases at J, leaving 7 bases unmatched. The CDR3 DNA is TGCGCCAGCAGTGGACAAGGACAGGCAGAAAAACTGTTTTTT. As protein: CASSGQGQAEKLFF.

The sample holds one count of this clone. This chain connects TRBV6-5 to TRBJ2-7; D uncertain. Between the trimmed V and J ends, which lost 0 bases and 3 bases, there was a span of 15 bases. Looked up from germline, CDR1 is MNHEY and CDR2 is SVGAGI. The CDR3 runs 16 residues. The CDR3 spells CASSYSTAGPGYEQYF. CDR3 sequence (DNA): TGTGCCAGCAGTTACTCGACGGCAGGCCCAGGCTACGAGCAGTACTTC.

The chain employs TRBV5-1 and TRBJ1-1, with D maybe TRBD1 (6 bases). The CDR3 totals 13 residues. Germline CDR1 is SGHRS and CDR2 is YFSETQ. Trimming shortened V by 0 bases and J by 3 bases, and 6 bases separated the two germline ends. CDR3 amino acids: CASSLAGDTEAFF. CDR3 sequence (DNA): TGCGCCAGCAGCTTGGCAGGGGACACTGAAGCTTTCTTT.